Listed here are 22 T cell receptor beta chains from one sample, sequenced in a study of shared clonotypes between healthy human individuals. Only CD45RO-negative cells positively selected for CCR7 counted as naive CD8 cells, so terminally differentiated effector memory CD45RA+ cells were excluded. This table comes from immunoSEQ multiplex PCR, and its TCRdb copy is limited to in-frame clones, with some not included. Of 2 million or so clones detected, about 94% appear once; the ten largest clones hold approximately 1.2%. The sample comprised naive CD8+ T cells sorted from blood. These receptors originate from a man younger than 30 in good health.

This rearrangement joins TRBV6-5 to TRBJ2-5; 7 nucleotides match TRBD1. The germline gives CDR1 MNHEY, CDR2 SVGAGI. The CDR3 has 13 amino acids. V lost 10 bases, J lost 2 bases, and 7 bases stayed unmatched. CDR3 nucleotides: TGTGCCACCAGGAGCAGGGGGCAAGAGACCCAGTACTTC. It yields the protein CATRSRGQETQYF.

The chain carries TRBV5-1 and TRBJ2-1; no definite D call. V dropped 9 bases and J dropped 5 bases, with 3 bases sitting between them. CDR1 and CDR2 (germline): SGHRS, YFSETQ. The CDR3 has 9 residues. The CDR3 region has the DNA TGCGCCACAGACAATGAGCAGTTCTTC. This sequence encodes CATDNEQFF.

In regard to this clone: This sample includes further DNA sequences coding for the same CDR3. The rearrangement uses TRBV27 and TRBJ2-7; D is undetermined. Germline CDR1 is MNHEY and CDR2 is SMNVEV (reference sequence). CDR3 size: 13 residues. Trimming pared 3 bases from V and 2 bases from J, leaving 8 bases between. CDR3 loop: CASSFGATYEQYF. CDR3 coding DNA: TGTGCCAGCAGTTTTGGCGCCACCTACGAGCAGTACTTC.

The V call is TRBV30, the J call TRBJ1-1; D perhaps matches TRBD1 (6 bases). Germline CDR1 and CDR2: GTSNPN and SVGIG (reference sequence). This CDR3 has 14 residues. The V and J ends lost 4 bases and 6 bases respectively, with 18 bases between them. CDR3 in DNA: TGTGCCTGGACCCCAGGGGCCCTTGGGTCTGAAGCTTTCTTT. The encoded protein is CAWTPGALGSEAFF.

This rearrangement joins TRBV5-6 to TRBJ2-5; TRBD2 matches 8 bases. Per the germline V gene, CDR1 is SGHDT and CDR2 is YYEEEE. The CDR3 is 12 amino acids. The trim removed 7 bases at V and 4 bases at J, leaving 3 bases unmatched. Here the CDR3 DNA reads TGTGCCAGCGAGGCGGGGGGAGAGACCCAGTACTTC. It specifies CASEAGGETQYF.

This chain links TRBV2 with TRBJ2-3; D unclear. V dropped 6 bases and J dropped 5 bases, with 12 bases sitting between them. This CDR3 has 13 residues. Germline V gene data show CDR1 as SNHLY and CDR2 as FYNNEI. CDR3 in amino acids: CASRLVQRDTQYF. In nucleotides, the CDR3 is TGTGCCAGCAGATTGGTACAACGAGATACGCAGTATTTT.

In regard to this clone: Different DNA sequences within this sample yield the same CDR3. The genes are TRBV4-3 and TRBJ2-7, with 8 bases identical to TRBD1. After removal of 1 base from V and 0 bases from J, the junction contained 2 bases not matched to a gene. Germline CDR1 reads LGHNA; CDR2 reads YSLEER. CDR3 length equals 15 residues. The CDR3 sequence: CASSQGGTGSYEQYF. In nucleotides, the CDR3 is TGCGCCAGCAGCCAAGGCGGGACAGGCTCCTACGAGCAGTACTTC.

The gene calls are TRBV5-1 and TRBJ2-1, with TRBD2 identical over 9 bases. Germline CDR1 reads SGHRS; CDR2 reads YFSETQ. The V gene end was trimmed by 0 bases and the J gene end by 6 bases; junction bases not matched to a gene: 7. CDR3 length: 16 residues. The CDR3 spells CASSLVPSGDFNEQFF. The CDR3 region has the DNA TGCGCCAGCAGCTTGGTTCCTAGCGGGGACTTCAATGAGCAGTTCTTC.

V is TRBV6-6 and J is TRBJ2-5, with D unclear. The CDR3 contains 14 residues. Trimming removed 1 base from V and 7 bases from J, with 13 bases in between. Per the germline V gene, CDR1 is MNHNY and CDR2 is SVGAGI (reference sequence). This CDR3 reads CASSYFLFDGTQYF. In DNA, the CDR3 is TGTGCCAGCAGTTACTTCCTGTTTGATGGGACCCAGTACTTC.

The chain employs TRBV19 and TRBJ2-7; perhaps TRBD1 as D (6 bases). V was shortened by 5 bases and J by 1 base, with 15 bases between the two germline ends. This CDR3 has 15 residues. Germline values: CDR1 LNHDA, CDR2 SQIVND (reference sequence). The DNA for the CDR3 is TGTGCCAGTAGTGCCGGACAGACATTATCCTACGAGCAGTACTTC. This gives the protein CASSAGQTLSYEQYF.

This clone was counted once. This chain uses TRBV6-5 with TRBJ2-1; D may be TRBD1 (6 bases). The CDR3 contains 14 residues. The germline V gene has CDR1 MNHEY and CDR2 SVGAGI. Trimming left V 0 bases short and J 6 bases short, with 9 bases between. The CDR3: CASSYSNRVNEQFF. In nucleotides, the CDR3 is TGTGCCAGCAGTTACTCGAACAGGGTCAATGAGCAGTTCTTC.

With respect to this clone: The sample carries other DNA sequences with the same CDR3. The rearrangement links TRBV9 to TRBJ2-7; D is perhaps TRBD2 (6 bases). Germline V gene sequence: CDR1 SGDLS, CDR2 YYNGEE. This CDR3 has 14 residues. Trimming shortened V by 0 bases and J by 3 bases, and 10 bases separated the two germline ends. The CDR3 DNA sequence: TGTGCCAGCAGCGTAGCCGGGAGCGGCTACGAGCAGTACTTC. This translates into CASSVAGSGYEQYF.

The genes are TRBV7-6 and TRBJ2-5, with D unresolved. CDR1 is SGHVS and CDR2 is FNYEAQ in the germline V gene. V was trimmed by 4 bases and J by 5 bases, leaving 23 bases between them. The CDR3 is 17 amino acids. The CDR3 loop reads CASSSLVGLGSLETQYF. In DNA form, the CDR3 reads TGTGCCAGCAGCTCGTTGGTGGGGTTGGGTTCGTTGGAGACCCAGTACTTC.

This chain links TRBV4-1 with TRBJ2-2, with 9 nucleotides matching TRBD1. With 0 bases clipped from V and 5 bases from J, the junction kept 4 bases outside the gene matches. The CDR3 has 16 amino acids. The germline V gene encodes CDR1 MGHRA and CDR2 YSYEKL. CDR3 sequence: CASSQEGTGFTGELFF. CDR3 in DNA: TGCGCCAGCAGCCAAGAAGGGACAGGGTTTACCGGGGAGCTGTTTTTT.

The gene calls are TRBV10-3 and TRBJ1-1, with 8 bases fitting TRBD1. V was pared by 3 bases and J by 0 bases, with 6 bases of the junction left unmatched. Germline V gene lookup returns CDR1 ENHRY and CDR2 SYGVKD. The CDR3 spans 16 residues. DNA for the CDR3: TGTGCCATCAGTGATGGACAGGGCTTCATGAACACTGAAGCTTTCTTT. Translation: CAISDGQGFMNTEAFF.

The gene calls are TRBV11-2 and TRBJ2-1, with TRBD2 matching over 7 bases. Germline trimming cut 5 bases from V and 8 bases from J; bases unmatched to any gene: 21. The CDR3 runs to 18 residues. Per the germline V gene, CDR1 is SGHAT and CDR2 is FQNNGV. CDR3 coding DNA: TGTGCCAGCAGCCTCCCTCCCCGACTAGCTCTCCCGGGGGATGAGCAGTTCTTC. This translates into CASSLPPRLALPGDEQFF.

V is TRBV7-6 and J is TRBJ2-5; possibly TRBD1 or TRBD2 for D (5 bases each). The germline V and J ends were trimmed by 2 bases and 4 bases, with 11 bases remaining between them. Looked up from germline, CDR1 is SGHVS and CDR2 is FNYEAQ. This CDR3 comprises 14 residues. The CDR3 DNA reads as TGTGCCAGCAGCTTACCGGCTGGGGGAGAGACCCAGTACTTC. It specifies CASSLPAGGETQYF. The full variable domain, with the rest looked up from reference TRBV7-6 and TRBJ2-5, is GAGVSQSPRYKVTKRGQDVALRCDPISGHVSLYWYRQALGQGPEFLTYFNYEAQQDKSGLPNDRFSAERPEGSISTLTIQRTEQRDSAMYRCASSLPAGGETQYFGPGTRLLVL.

V gene TRBV29-1 combines with J gene TRBJ2-7; D is tentatively TRBD1 or TRBD2 (5 bases each). The CDR3 is made up of 11 amino acids. V was cut by 6 bases and J by 5 bases, with 11 bases left in between. The germline CDR1 and CDR2 sequences are SQVTM and ANQGSEA. The CDR3 protein is CSVAQGDEQYF. DNA of the CDR3: TGCAGCGTAGCCCAGGGAGACGAGCAGTACTTC.

This rearrangement joins TRBV28 to TRBJ1-5, with 8 positions matching TRBD1. Germline V lookup: CDR1 MDHEN, CDR2 SYDVKM. With 3 bases clipped from V and 5 bases from J, the junction kept 6 bases outside the gene matches. This CDR3 is 15 amino acids long. The CDR3 nucleotides are TGTGCCAGCAGTTTGTCTGGACAGGGCGATCAGCCCCAGCATTTT. Its translation: CASSLSGQGDQPQHF.

The chain carries TRBV4-3 and TRBJ1-4, with D possibly being TRBD1 (5 bases). V lost 0 bases and J lost 8, with 16 bases in between. The CDR3 runs to 16 residues. Germline lookup yields CDR1 LGHNA and CDR2 YSLEER. The CDR3 DNA reads as TGCGCCAGCAGCCAAGATTTGGGGGAGGCGTGGGAAAAACTGTTTTTT. The encoded protein is CASSQDLGEAWEKLFF.

The chain has TRBV4-1 and TRBJ1-3; perhaps TRBD1 as D (6 bases). Germline loops: CDR1 MGHRA, CDR2 YSYEKL. Trimming shortened V by 5 bases and J by 0 bases, and 14 bases separated the two germline ends. The length of the CDR3 is 16 residues. Here the CDR3 reads CASSSIYRDSGNTIYF. CDR3 nucleotide sequence: TGCGCCAGCAGCTCGATTTACAGGGACTCTGGAAACACCATATATTTT.

This rearrangement joins TRBV28 to TRBJ1-2, with a weak D call TRBD1 (6 bases). Germline CDR1 reads MDHEN; CDR2 reads SYDVKM. The CDR3 is 14 residues long. With 8 bases removed from V and 3 bases from J, the gap between germline ends came to 16 bases. The CDR3 sequence is CASDPGDLYYGYTF. CDR3 in DNA: TGTGCCAGCGATCCAGGGGACCTTTACTATGGCTACACCTTC.